The rows below give T cell receptor beta chains drawn from one sample of a study of T cell repertoires in cytomegalovirus infection. These receptors lack a known antigen. One entry per CDR3 protein, called by TCRdb with MiXCR from the reads. The sample yields about 89,000 distinct CDR3 sequences, around 28% seen once. Sequencing was performed on CD8+ T cells from cultured PBMCs, taken from culture after CMV antigen stimulation. These receptor sequences come from a human donor in good health (CMV status not recorded). Some clones in this sample may be carry-over from other donors' samples. CDR3s include the opening cysteine and the closing phenylalanine or tryptophan. The D gene is left open where the match is weak. A row's size may be missing; if present it is once, few, many or a size class.

v_gene	j_gene	d_gene	abundance	CDR3aa	CDR3nt
TRBV7-9	TRBJ1-4	.	few	CASSLAGGNEKLFF	TGTGCCAGCAGCTTAGCGGGAGGTAATGAAAAACTGTTTTTT
TRBV27	TRBJ2-7	TRBD2	.	CPSSWASGAYEQYF	TGTCCCAGCAGTTGGGCTAGCGGGGCTTACGAGCAGTACTTC
TRBV24-1	TRBJ2-2	.	.	CATSDRDGNTGELFF	TGTGCCACCAGTGACCGGGACGGGAACACCGGGGAGCTGTTTTTT
TRBV7-8	TRBJ2-7	.	.	CASSSRGQPYEQYF	TGTGCCAGCAGCTCCCGTGGACAGCCCTACGAGCAGTACTTC
TRBV20-1	TRBJ2-7	.	few	CSARLRGSAYEQYF	TGCAGTGCCCGATTGCGTGGGTCAGCCTACGAGCAGTACTTC
TRBV3-1	TRBJ2-1	.	.	CASSQDRYNEQFF	TGTGCCAGCAGCCAAGATCGGTACAATGAGCAGTTCTTC
TRBV7-2	TRBJ1-2	.	medium-sized	CASSHNRYGYTF	TGTGCCAGCAGCCACAATCGATATGGCTACACCTTC
TRBV2	TRBJ2-1	.	.	CASSGGYSYNEQFF	TGTGCCAGCAGCGGAGGGTACTCCTACAATGAGCAGTTCTTC
TRBV12-3/TRBV12-4	TRBJ2-1	TRBD1	few	CASSTLSGTVFEQFF	TGTGCCAGCAGTACTCTATCCGGGACAGTGTTTGAGCAGTTCTTC
TRBV6-5	TRBJ1-2	.	.	CASSYAGRRGDNYGYTF	TGTGCCAGCAGTTACGCGGGACGGCGGGGAGATAACTATGGCTACACCTTC
TRBV7-2	TRBJ2-3	.	many	CASSSPPFPGTEDTQYF	TGTGCCAGCAGCTCCCCTCCTTTTCCGGGGACCGAAGATACGCAGTATTTT
TRBV6-1	TRBJ2-1	TRBD2	few	CASSPSGGDSYNEQFF	TGTGCCAGCAGCCCCAGCGGGGGGGATTCCTACAATGAGCAGTTCTTC
TRBV27	TRBJ1-2	.	.	CASSLNSGRFGGYTF	TGTGCCAGCAGTTTAAATTCAGGGCGATTTGGTGGCTACACCTTC
TRBV27	TRBJ2-7	.	few	CASSLSGGTAREQYF	TGTGCCAGCAGTTTGAGCGGCGGTACGGCTAGGGAGCAGTACTTC
TRBV4-1	TRBJ1-2	.	few	CASSQDPGSDGYTF	TGCGCCAGCAGCCAAGACCCGGGGAGTGATGGCTACACCTTC
TRBV20-1	TRBJ1-4	.	few	CSAATFRGLFF	TGCAGTGCCGCTACATTTCGGGGTCTGTTTTTT
TRBV5-4	TRBJ2-5	TRBD1	.	CASSTGQNQETQYF	TGTGCCAGCAGCACGGGACAGAACCAAGAGACCCAGTACTTC